These 20 T cell receptor beta chains came from one sample sequenced in a study of cytomegalovirus exposure and HLA in healthy donors. PCR employed 60 Vbeta and 13 Jbeta primers. Generated by immunoSEQ multiplex PCR, the TCRdb table keeps only in-frame clones and is missing some. The table includes more than 85,000 clones, roughly 80% detected once. Sequencing used PBMCs. These TCRs come from a woman in her 40s in good health and CMV-seropositive.

V is TRBV5-1 and J is TRBJ1-4, with 11 bases matching TRBD1. The J segment lost 7 bases and the V segment lost 5 bases, leaving 16 bases of the junction unmatched. This CDR3 has 18 residues. Germline V gene data show CDR1 as SGHRS and CDR2 as YFSETQ. The CDR3 reads CASRRGQGAVRGGEKLFF. CDR3 in DNA: TGCGCCAGCAGACGAGGACAGGGGGCGGTCCGAGGTGGTGAAAAACTGTTTTTT.

The J gene is TRBJ2-7, the V gene TRBV6-5; 11 nucleotides agree with TRBD2. This CDR3 contains 14 residues. Germline V gene data show CDR1 as MNHEY and CDR2 as SVGAGI. J lost 9 bases, V lost 5 bases, and 9 bases had no gene match. The CDR3 is CASSKGLAVPGQYF. The CDR3 coding sequence is TGTGCCAGCAGTAAGGGACTAGCGGTCCCTGGGCAGTACTTC.

This clone is termed medium-sized. The J gene is TRBJ1-1, the V gene TRBV4-3, with 7 bases fitting TRBD1. The CDR3 has 14 amino acids. From germline, CDR1 is LGHNA and CDR2 YSLEER. V was pared by 1 base and J by 6 bases, with 5 bases of the junction left unmatched. CDR3: CASSQVSTGAEAFF. The DNA of the CDR3 is TGCGCCAGCAGCCAAGTGTCAACAGGGGCTGAAGCTTTCTTT.

This CDR3 is CASSEVRNRQETQYF. CDR3 nucleotides: TGTGCCAGCAGTGAAGTAAGGAACAGGCAAGAGACCCAGTACTTC. The J gene is TRBJ2-5, the V gene TRBV6-1; TRBD1 might be the D (5 bases). This CDR3 contains 15 residues. Germline V gene data show CDR1 as MNHNS and CDR2 as SASEGT. V lost 1 base and J lost 2, with 11 bases in between.

This clone has a single count. The chain recombines TRBV7-2 with TRBJ2-7, with a tentative D call TRBD1 (6 bases). Germline V gives CDR1 SGHTA, CDR2 FQGNSA. V lost 2 bases and J lost 0, with 11 bases in between. The CDR3 is 15 amino acids. CDR3 DNA: TGTGCCAGCAGCTTAAGGGGGTCATACTCCTACGAGCAGTACTTC. This encodes CASSLRGSYSYEQYF.

The rearrangement links TRBV2 to TRBJ2-1; 9 bases match TRBD1. Germline loops: CDR1 SNHLY, CDR2 FYNNEI. V lost 9 bases, J lost 3 bases, and 6 bases stayed unmatched. The CDR3 is 14 amino acids. The CDR3 DNA reads TGTGCCAGAACACCGGGACAGGGCTACAATGAGCAGTTCTTC. Translated, it gives CARTPGQGYNEQFF.

The V gene is TRBV10-3, the J gene TRBJ2-7; D perhaps matches TRBD1 (6 bases). The CDR3 has 14 residues. V lost 9 bases and J lost 5, with 20 bases in between. Germline V gives CDR1 ENHRY, CDR2 SYGVKD. As DNA, the CDR3 is TGTGCCATTGGAACTAACAGGGACCAAAACGAGCAGTACTTC. Amino acid sequence: CAIGTNRDQNEQYF.

The chain is built from TRBV6-5 and TRBJ1-5; D is ambiguous. This CDR3 has 14 amino acids. Trimming pared 2 bases from V and 4 bases from J, leaving 9 bases between. Germline V CDR1 and CDR2: MNHEY, SVGAGI. CDR3 nucleotide sequence: TGTGCCAGCAGTTACGTTTCGTTTAATCAGCCCCAGCATTTT. This encodes CASSYVSFNQPQHF.

The J gene is TRBJ2-1, the V gene TRBV28; 7 bases align to TRBD1. Germline CDR1 and CDR2: MDHEN and SYDVKM. The V gene end was trimmed by 5 bases and the J gene end by 12 bases; junction bases not matched to a gene: 7. The CDR3 is 12 residues long. The DNA of the CDR3 is TGTGCCAGCAGTGTAAACAGGGGATCGCAGTTCTTC. This sequence encodes CASSVNRGSQFF.

As to this clone: The same CDR3 can be traced to other DNA sequences in this sample. V gene TRBV2 combines with J gene TRBJ2-5; unclear D gene. This CDR3 has 13 amino acids. V lost 3 bases and J 1 base, leaving 6 bases between the germline ends. Germline V gives CDR1 SNHLY, CDR2 FYNNEI. The CDR3 sequence: CASSDNSQETQYF. In DNA, the CDR3 is TGTGCCAGCAGTGATAACAGCCAAGAGACCCAGTACTTC.

The chain carries TRBV6-5 and TRBJ1-5, with 8 bases fitting TRBD1. V dropped 6 bases and J dropped 2; count of bases not matched to a gene: 6. This CDR3 spans 15 amino acids. Germline lookup yields CDR1 MNHEY and CDR2 SVGAGI. The CDR3: CASRAGGAGNQPQHF. The CDR3 nucleotides read TGTGCCAGCAGAGCAGGGGGCGCGGGCAATCAGCCCCAGCATTTT.

This chain joins TRBV6-4 and TRBJ1-2; TRBD1 is a possible D gene (6 bases). V was pared by 6 bases and J by 8 bases, with 19 bases between. The CDR3 extends over 14 amino acids. CDR1 and CDR2 from the germline V gene are MRHNA and SNTAGT. CDR3 sequence reads: CASRPGTRTGGYTF. The DNA of the CDR3 is TGTGCCAGCAGGCCGGGGACACGCACAGGAGGCTACACCTTC.

The chain combines TRBV10-1 with TRBJ2-2, with TRBD1 as a possible D gene (5 bases). V lost 6 bases, J lost 4 bases, and 9 bases lay in between. The germline CDR1 and CDR2 sequences are WNHNN and SYGVQD (reference sequence). The CDR3 contains 13 residues. DNA of the CDR3: TGCGCCAGCAGGGGGCCGGGCACCGGGGAGCTGTTTTTT. This translates into CASRGPGTGELFF.

The chain links TRBV19 to TRBJ1-2; D is undetermined. The CDR3 is made up of 14 amino acids. Looked up from germline, CDR1 is LNHDA and CDR2 is SQIVND (reference sequence). Trimming shortened V by 10 bases and J by 8 bases, and 23 bases separated the two germline ends. CDR3 in amino acids: CATYQLGELGGYTF. For the CDR3, the DNA is TGTGCCACCTACCAACTTGGAGAACTCGGGGGCTACACCTTC.

The chain combines TRBV5-6 with TRBJ2-1, with D maybe TRBD2 (6 bases). The CDR3 extends over 17 amino acids. The V gene's germline CDR1 is SGHDT and CDR2 YYEEEE. V shed 1 base and J shed 7 bases, with 21 bases lying between them. The chain's CDR3 is CASSLYEGLSNGNEQFF. The CDR3 DNA is TGTGCCAGCAGCTTGTATGAGGGACTGTCAAACGGGAATGAGCAGTTCTTC.

This clone has a handful of counts. The chain combines TRBV5-1 with TRBJ1-1; 11 bases line up with TRBD1. The CDR3 has 13 residues. The V segment lost 3 bases and the J segment 11 bases; nucleotides outside the gene matches: 6. Germline V gene sequence: CDR1 SGHRS, CDR2 YFSETQ. CDR3 region: CASSWGTGGTAFF. The CDR3 DNA is TGCGCCAGCAGCTGGGGGACAGGGGGAACGGCTTTCTTT.

About this clone itself: One end of the junction varies from germline; a read error may be responsible. V is TRBV7-9 and J is TRBJ2-7, with D perhaps matching TRBD2 (6 bases). The CDR3 contains 12 residues. Germline lookup yields CDR1 SEHNR and CDR2 FQNEAQ (reference sequence). The CDR3 bases are TGTTCCAGCAGCTTAACGGGGGACGAGCAGTACTTC. Protein: CSSSLTGDEQYF.

There are a few counts of this clone. The V call is TRBV6-5, the J call TRBJ2-7, with D possibly being TRBD1 (6 bases). The CDR3 consists of 15 residues. Between the trimmed V and J ends, which lost 1 base and 1 base, there was a span of 11 bases. The germline gives CDR1 MNHEY, CDR2 SVGAGI. The DNA for the CDR3 is TGTGCCAGCAGTTACTTTGCAGGGGAATCCTACGAGCAGTACTTC. The encoded protein is CASSYFAGESYEQYF.

This clone has a handful of counts. The CDR3 loop is CASSPLSVADEKLFF. The CDR3 DNA reads as TGTGCCAGCAGTCCCCTGAGCGTAGCCGATGAAAAACTGTTTTTT. The chain combines TRBV28 with TRBJ1-4; D not certain. The CDR3 has 15 residues. Deletions cut 5 bases from V and 6 bases from J, with 16 bases between. Germline CDR1 is MDHEN and CDR2 is SYDVKM.

This sequence joins TRBV2 and TRBJ2-1; no clear D gene. Germline V lookup: CDR1 SNHLY, CDR2 FYNNEI. The V gene lost 6 bases and the J gene lost 5 bases, with 8 bases spanning the gap. The CDR3 consists of 12 residues. The CDR3 DNA reads as TGTGCCAGCAGGACGAGGAACAATGAGCAGTTCTTC. Translation: CASRTRNNEQFF.